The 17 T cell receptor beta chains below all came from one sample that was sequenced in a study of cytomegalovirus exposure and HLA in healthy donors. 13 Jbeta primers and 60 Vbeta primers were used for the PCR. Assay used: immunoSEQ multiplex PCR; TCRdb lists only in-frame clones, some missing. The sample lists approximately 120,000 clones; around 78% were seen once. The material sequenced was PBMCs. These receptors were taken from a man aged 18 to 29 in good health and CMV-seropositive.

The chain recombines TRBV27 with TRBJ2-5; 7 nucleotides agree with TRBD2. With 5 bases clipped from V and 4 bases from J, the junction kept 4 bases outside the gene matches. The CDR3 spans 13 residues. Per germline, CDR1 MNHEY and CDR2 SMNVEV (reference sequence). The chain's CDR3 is CASSQGLPETQYF. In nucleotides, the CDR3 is TGTGCCAGCAGTCAGGGACTACCAGAGACCCAGTACTTC.

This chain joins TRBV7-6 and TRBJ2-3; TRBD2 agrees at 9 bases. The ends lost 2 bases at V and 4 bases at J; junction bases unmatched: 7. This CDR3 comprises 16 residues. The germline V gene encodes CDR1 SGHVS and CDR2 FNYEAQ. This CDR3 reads CASSLNPAGGSDTQYF. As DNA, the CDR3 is TGTGCCAGCAGCTTAAATCCAGCGGGGGGTTCAGATACGCAGTATTTT.

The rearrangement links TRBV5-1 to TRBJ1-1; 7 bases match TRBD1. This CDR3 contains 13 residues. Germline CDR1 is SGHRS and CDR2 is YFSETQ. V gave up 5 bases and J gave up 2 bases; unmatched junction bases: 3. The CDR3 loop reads CASSRQGNTEAFF. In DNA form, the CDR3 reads TGCGCCAGCAGTAGACAGGGCAACACTGAAGCTTTCTTT.

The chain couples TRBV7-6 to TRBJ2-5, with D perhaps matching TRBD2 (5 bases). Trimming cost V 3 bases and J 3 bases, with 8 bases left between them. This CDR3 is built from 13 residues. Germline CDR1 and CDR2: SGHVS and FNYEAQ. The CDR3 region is CASSFLLEETQYF. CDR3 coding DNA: TGTGCCAGCAGCTTTTTACTAGAAGAGACCCAGTACTTC.

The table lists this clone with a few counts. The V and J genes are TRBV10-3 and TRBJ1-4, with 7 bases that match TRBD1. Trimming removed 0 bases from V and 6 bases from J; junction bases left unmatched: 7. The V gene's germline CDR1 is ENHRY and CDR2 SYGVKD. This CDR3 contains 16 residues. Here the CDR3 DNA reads TGTGCCATCAGTGAGTCGAGGGCCAGGGGGGATGAAAAACTGTTTTTT. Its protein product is CAISESRARGDEKLFF.

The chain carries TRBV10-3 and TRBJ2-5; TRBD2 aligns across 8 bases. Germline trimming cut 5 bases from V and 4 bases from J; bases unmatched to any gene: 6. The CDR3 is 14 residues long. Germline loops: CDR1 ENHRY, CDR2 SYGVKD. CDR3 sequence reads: CAISRGGRGETQYF. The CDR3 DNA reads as TGTGCCATCAGTCGCGGGGGGCGGGGAGAGACCCAGTACTTC.

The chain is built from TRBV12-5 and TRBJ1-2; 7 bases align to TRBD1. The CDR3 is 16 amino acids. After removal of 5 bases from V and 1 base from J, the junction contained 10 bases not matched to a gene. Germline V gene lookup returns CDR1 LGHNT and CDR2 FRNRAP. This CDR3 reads CASGARPGTVNYGYTF. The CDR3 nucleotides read TGTGCTAGTGGTGCCCGGCCCGGGACAGTTAACTATGGCTACACCTTC.

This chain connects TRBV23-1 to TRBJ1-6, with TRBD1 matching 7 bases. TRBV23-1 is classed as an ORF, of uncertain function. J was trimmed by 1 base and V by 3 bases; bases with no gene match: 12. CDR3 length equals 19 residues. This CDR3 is CASSHAPGQFLSYNSPLHF. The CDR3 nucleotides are TGCGCCAGCAGTCATGCTCCGGGACAGTTTTTATCCTATAATTCACCCCTCCACTTT.

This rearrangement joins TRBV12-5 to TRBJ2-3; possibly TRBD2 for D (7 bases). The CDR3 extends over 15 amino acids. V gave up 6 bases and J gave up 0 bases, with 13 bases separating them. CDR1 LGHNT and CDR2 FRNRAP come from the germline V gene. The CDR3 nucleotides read TGTGCTAGTGGCGCCGGGGGGCGCAGCACAGATACGCAGTATTTT. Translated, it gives CASGAGGRSTDTQYF.

CDR3 sequence: CASSINRDQPQHF. The CDR3 coding sequence is TGCGCCAGCAGCATAAACAGGGATCAGCCCCAGCATTTT. The rearrangement links TRBV5-1 to TRBJ1-5; the D gene is possibly TRBD1 (6 bases). V was cut by 4 bases and J by 5 bases, with 10 bases left in between. Germline CDR1 and CDR2: SGHRS and YFSETQ. CDR3 length equals 13 residues.

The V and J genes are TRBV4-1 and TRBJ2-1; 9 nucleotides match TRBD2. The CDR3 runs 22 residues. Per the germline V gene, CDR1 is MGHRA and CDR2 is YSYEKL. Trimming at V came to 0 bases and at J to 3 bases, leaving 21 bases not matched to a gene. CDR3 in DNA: TGCGCCAGCAGCCAAGATACTCCCAAATGGGGCGGGGGGGGGAGCAACTACAATGAGCAGTTCTTC. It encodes CASSQDTPKWGGGGSNYNEQFF.

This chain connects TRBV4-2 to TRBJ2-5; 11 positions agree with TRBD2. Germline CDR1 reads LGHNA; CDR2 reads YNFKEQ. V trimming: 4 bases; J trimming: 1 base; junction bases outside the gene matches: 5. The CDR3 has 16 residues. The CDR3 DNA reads TGTGCCAGCAGCCTAGTAGCGGGGGGGGCCCAAGAGACCCAGTACTTC. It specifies CASSLVAGGAQETQYF.

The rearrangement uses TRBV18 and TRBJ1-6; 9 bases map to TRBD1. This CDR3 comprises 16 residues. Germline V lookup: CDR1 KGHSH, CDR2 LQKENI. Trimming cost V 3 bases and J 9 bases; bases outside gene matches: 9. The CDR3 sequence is CASSPPGQGFGSPLHF. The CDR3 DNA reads TGTGCCAGCTCACCTCCGGGACAGGGTTTCGGTTCACCCCTCCACTTT.

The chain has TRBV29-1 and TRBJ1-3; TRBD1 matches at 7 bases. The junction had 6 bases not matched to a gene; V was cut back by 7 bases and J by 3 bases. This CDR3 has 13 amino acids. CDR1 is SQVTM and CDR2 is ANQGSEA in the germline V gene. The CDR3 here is CSAEGQFGNTIYF. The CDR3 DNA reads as TGCAGCGCCGAGGGACAGTTTGGAAACACCATATATTTT.

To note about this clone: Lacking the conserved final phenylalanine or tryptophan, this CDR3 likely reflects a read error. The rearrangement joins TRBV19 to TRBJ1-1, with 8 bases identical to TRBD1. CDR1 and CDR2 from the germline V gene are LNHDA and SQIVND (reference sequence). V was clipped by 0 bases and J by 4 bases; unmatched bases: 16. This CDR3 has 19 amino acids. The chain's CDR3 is CASSIDPPQRPGGITEAFS. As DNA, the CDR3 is TGTGCCAGTAGTATAGACCCTCCCCAGCGGCCAGGGGGCATCACTGAAGCTTTCTCT.

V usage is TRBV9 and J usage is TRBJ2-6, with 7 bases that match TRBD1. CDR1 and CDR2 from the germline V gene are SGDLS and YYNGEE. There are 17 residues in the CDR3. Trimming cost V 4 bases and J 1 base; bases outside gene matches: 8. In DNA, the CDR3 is TGTGCCAGCAGCCCCCCGACAGGGCGGTCTGGGGCCAACGTCCTGACTTTC. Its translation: CASSPPTGRSGANVLTF.

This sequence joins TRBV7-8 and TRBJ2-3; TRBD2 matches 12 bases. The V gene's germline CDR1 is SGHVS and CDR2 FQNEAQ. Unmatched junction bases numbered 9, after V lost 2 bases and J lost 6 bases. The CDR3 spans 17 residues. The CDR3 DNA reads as TGTGCCAGCAGCTTATCTAGCGGGGGGGCCACCCGGGATACGCAGTATTTT. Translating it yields CASSLSSGGATRDTQYF.